These 8 T cell receptor beta chains share one sample of origin, sequenced in a study of CD8 T cells in ankylosing spondylitis. Study-level points and caveats: A TCR beta motif of under ten highly homologous variants appeared characteristic of ankylosing spondylitis blood.

TCRdb re-called the 5' RACE reads through MiXCR, storing one row per CDR3 protein. This table has roughly 670,000 distinct CDR3 sequences, around 19% appearing once. These receptors lack a known antigen. The source material was blood, either unsorted or a sorted T cell fraction (not recorded which). Receptors were obtained from a male donor with ankylosing spondylitis.

In its sample, this clonotype was seen a few times. J is TRBJ2-3 and V is TRBV10-3; TRBD2 matches at 9 bases. The germline V gene has CDR1 ENHRY and CDR2 SYGVKD. V trimming: 2 bases; J trimming: 3 bases; junction bases outside the gene matches: 3. CDR3 length: 15 residues. The CDR3 DNA is TGTGCCATCAGTGAGCCGGGACTAGCAACAGATACGCAGTATTTT. Amino acids: CAISEPGLATDTQYF.

This clonotype has a handful of counts. The chain links TRBV6-1 to TRBJ2-2; D unclear. Germline V lookup: CDR1 MNHNS, CDR2 SASEGT. The CDR3 is 14 amino acids. Trimming pared 0 bases from V and 8 bases from J, leaving 10 bases between. CDR3 in amino acids: CASSEATVGGELFF. The DNA of the CDR3 is TGTGCCAGCAGTGAAGCAACAGTTGGTGGGGAGCTGTTTTTT.

This clonotype was seen repeatedly, ten times or more. This sequence joins TRBV12-3 or TRBV12-4 and TRBJ2-3, with a weak D call TRBD1 (6 bases). The CDR3 contains 15 residues. V gave up 7 bases and J gave up 1 base, with 15 bases separating them. The CDR3 sequence: CASKPSQGGTDTQYF. The CDR3 DNA sequence: TGTGCCAGCAAACCATCACAGGGAGGCACAGATACGCAGTATTTT.

V and J are TRBV4-1 and TRBJ2-6, with unresolved D. CDR3 length: 17 amino acids. Trimming removed 3 bases at V and 2 bases at J, with 14 bases between. The germline V gene encodes CDR1 MGHRA and CDR2 YSYEKL. CDR3 bases: TGCGCCAGCAGCCAGGATACCGTACTGGCTGGGGCCAACGTCCTGACTTTC. Translated, it gives CASSQDTVLAGANVLTF.

This sequence joins TRBV2 and TRBJ1-1; D remains unclear. The CDR3 sequence is 12 residues long. Germline assignment: CDR1 SNHLY and CDR2 FYNNEI. V shed 1 base and J shed 6 bases, with 6 bases lying between them. CDR3 DNA sequence: TGTGCCAGCAGTGAAGGCCAGCCTGAAGCTTTCTTT. Residues: CASSEGQPEAFF.

V is TRBV20-1 and J is TRBJ2-1; TRBD2 matches 7 bases. With 1 base clipped from V and 3 bases from J, the junction kept 6 bases outside the gene matches. Germline CDR1 reads DFQATT; CDR2 reads SNEGSKA (reference sequence). The CDR3 is 15 amino acids. The CDR3 sequence is CSARGLGGSYNEQFF. The CDR3 bases are TGCAGTGCTAGAGGGCTCGGCGGGAGCTACAATGAGCAGTTCTTC.

The sample holds a few counts of this clonotype. The V and J genes are TRBV20-1 and TRBJ2-7; D call uncertain. Between the trimmed V and J ends, which lost 0 bases and 3 bases, there was a span of 6 bases. The CDR3 spans 12 residues. Germline V CDR1 and CDR2: DFQATT, SNEGSKA (reference sequence). CDR3 coding DNA: TGCAGTGCTAGAGATCCCAGCTACGAGCAGTACTTC. Translated, it gives CSARDPSYEQYF.

V gene TRBV28 combines with J gene TRBJ2-1; TRBD2 matches at 11 bases. The CDR3 has 15 residues. From germline, CDR1 is MDHEN and CDR2 SYDVKM. V was pared by 4 bases and J by 8 bases, with 7 bases of the junction left unmatched. The CDR3: CASSSPSGRFYEQFF. The CDR3 DNA reads TGTGCCAGCAGTTCTCCTAGCGGGAGGTTCTATGAGCAGTTCTTC.